Sequencing of this T cell receptor (beta chain) was carried out in a study of shared clonotypes between healthy human individuals. Across the whole study: Researchers assigned three CD4 naive, three CD4 memory, two CD8 naive and one CD8 memory plate to each donor.

CD45RO-negative, CCR7-positively selected cells formed the naive CD8 fraction, excluding terminally differentiated effector memory CD45RA+ cells. About this clone itself: The antigen is not known.

Sequencing used immunoSEQ multiplex PCR; TCRdb keeps in-frame clones, though not all of them. The sample holds millions of clones, roughly 91% seen once. Study-wide results and limits: Sample collection involved blood only; tissue repertoires are likely different. When compared with the clonotypes that were shared by all four sorted-subset donors, the non-shared clonotypes turned out to have lower generation probabilities. Sorted-subset sequencing, rarefaction showed, was incomplete despite large depth.

The sample was naive CD8+ T cells from PBMCs. This clonotype was sampled from a man between 18 and 35 years old in good health. Some clones in this sample may be carry-over from other donors' samples.

As DNA, the CDR3 is TGTGCCACCAGCGGGGGGACGACTAATGAAAAACTGTTTTTT. Amino acids: CATSGGTTNEKLFF. The chain links TRBV15 to TRBJ1-4; tentative D call: TRBD1 (5 bases). Between the trimmed V and J ends, which lost 5 bases and 2 bases, there was a span of 9 bases. Germline V gene lookup returns CDR1 LNHNV and CDR2 YYDKDF (reference sequence). The CDR3 spans 14 residues.